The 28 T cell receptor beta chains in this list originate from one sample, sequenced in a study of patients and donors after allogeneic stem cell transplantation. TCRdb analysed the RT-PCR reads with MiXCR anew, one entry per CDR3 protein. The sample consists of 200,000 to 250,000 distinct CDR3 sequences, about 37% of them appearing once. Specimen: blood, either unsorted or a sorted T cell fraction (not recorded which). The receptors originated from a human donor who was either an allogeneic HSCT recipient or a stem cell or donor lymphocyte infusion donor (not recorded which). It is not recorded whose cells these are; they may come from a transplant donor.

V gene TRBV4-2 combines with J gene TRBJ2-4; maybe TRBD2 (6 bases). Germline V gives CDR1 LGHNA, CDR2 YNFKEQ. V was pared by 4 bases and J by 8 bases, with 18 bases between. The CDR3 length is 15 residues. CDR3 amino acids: CASSRFSGTEDIQYF. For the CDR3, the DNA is TGTGCCAGCAGCCGATTTAGCGGAACGGAGGACATTCAGTACTTC.

Here the CDR3 DNA reads TGTGCCAGCAGCCAGGGCAGGGGGCGCGAGCAGTACTTC. Its protein product is CASSQGRGREQYF. The chain recombines TRBV3-1 with TRBJ2-7, with 8 bases matching TRBD1. V dropped 3 bases and J dropped 6; count of bases not matched to a gene: 4. Per germline, CDR1 LGHDT and CDR2 YNNKEL (reference sequence). The CDR3 extends over 13 amino acids.

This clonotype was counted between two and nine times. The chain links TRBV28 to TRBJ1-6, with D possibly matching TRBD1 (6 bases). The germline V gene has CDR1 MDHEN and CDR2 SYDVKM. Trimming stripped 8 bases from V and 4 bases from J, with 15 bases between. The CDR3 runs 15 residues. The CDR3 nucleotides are TGTGCCAGCGGACAGTTTTACTTGTATAATTCACCCCTCCACTTT. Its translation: CASGQFYLYNSPLHF.

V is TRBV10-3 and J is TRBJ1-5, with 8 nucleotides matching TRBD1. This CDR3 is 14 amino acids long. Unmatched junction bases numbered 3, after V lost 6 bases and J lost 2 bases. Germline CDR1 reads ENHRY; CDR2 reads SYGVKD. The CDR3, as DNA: TGTGCCATCAGCCTGGACAGGGGCAATCAGCCCCAGCATTTT. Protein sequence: CAISLDRGNQPQHF.

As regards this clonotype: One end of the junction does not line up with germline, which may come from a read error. The CDR3, as DNA: TGTGCCAGCTCCCCACCAAGGGGGGAAGGAGAAAAACTGTTTTTT. Its protein product is CASSPPRGEGEKLFF. The chain carries TRBV18 and TRBJ1-4; D possibly corresponds to TRBD1 (6 bases). The germline gives CDR1 KGHSH, CDR2 LQKENI. The CDR3 covers 15 residues.

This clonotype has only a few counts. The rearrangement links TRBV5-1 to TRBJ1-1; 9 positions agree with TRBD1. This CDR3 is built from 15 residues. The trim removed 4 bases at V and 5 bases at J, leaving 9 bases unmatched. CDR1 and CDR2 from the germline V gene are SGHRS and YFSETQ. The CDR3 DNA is TGCGCCAGCAGCGAACCGGGACAGGGAAGAACTGAAGCTTTCTTT. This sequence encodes CASSEPGQGRTEAFF. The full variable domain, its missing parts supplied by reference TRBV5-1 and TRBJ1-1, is KAGVTQTPRYLIKTRGQQVTLSCSPISGHRSVSWYQQTPGQGLQFLFEYFSETQRNKGNFPGRFSGRQFSNSRSEMNVSTLELGDSALYLCASSEPGQGRTEAFFGQGTRLTVV.

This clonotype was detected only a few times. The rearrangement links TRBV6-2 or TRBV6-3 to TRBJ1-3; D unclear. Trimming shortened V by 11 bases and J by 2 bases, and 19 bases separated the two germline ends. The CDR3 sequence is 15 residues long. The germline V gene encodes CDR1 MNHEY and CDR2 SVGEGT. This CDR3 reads CAATRARNTGNTIYF. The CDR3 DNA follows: TGTGCCGCGACCCGGGCCCGGAACACTGGAAACACCATATATTTT.

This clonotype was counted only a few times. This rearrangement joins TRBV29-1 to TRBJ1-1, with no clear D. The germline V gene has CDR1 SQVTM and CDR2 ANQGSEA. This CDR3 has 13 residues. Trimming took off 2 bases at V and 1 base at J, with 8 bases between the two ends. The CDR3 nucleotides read TGCAGCGTTGAAAGGACTGAGAACACTGAAGCTTTCTTT. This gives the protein CSVERTENTEAFF.

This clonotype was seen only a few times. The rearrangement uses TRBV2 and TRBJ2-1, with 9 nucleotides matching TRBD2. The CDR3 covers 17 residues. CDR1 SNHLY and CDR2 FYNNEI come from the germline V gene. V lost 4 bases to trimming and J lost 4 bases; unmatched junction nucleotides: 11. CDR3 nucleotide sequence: TGTGCCAGCAGTGGAATATTAGCGGGGGCCCTGTACAATGAGCAGTTCTTC. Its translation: CASSGILAGALYNEQFF.

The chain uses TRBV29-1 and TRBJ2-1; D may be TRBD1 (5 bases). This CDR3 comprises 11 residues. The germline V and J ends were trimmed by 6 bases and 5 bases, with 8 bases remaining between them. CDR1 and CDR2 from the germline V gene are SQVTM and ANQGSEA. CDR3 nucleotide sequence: TGCAGCGTGCGACAGAACAATGAGCAGTTCTTC. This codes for CSVRQNNEQFF.

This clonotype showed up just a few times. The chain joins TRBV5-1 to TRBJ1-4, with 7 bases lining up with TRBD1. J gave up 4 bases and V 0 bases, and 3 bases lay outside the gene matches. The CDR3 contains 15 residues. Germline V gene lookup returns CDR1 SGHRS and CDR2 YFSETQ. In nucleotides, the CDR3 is TGCGCCAGCAGCTTGGGCGGGACAGATAATGAAAAACTGTTTTTT. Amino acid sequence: CASSLGGTDNEKLFF.

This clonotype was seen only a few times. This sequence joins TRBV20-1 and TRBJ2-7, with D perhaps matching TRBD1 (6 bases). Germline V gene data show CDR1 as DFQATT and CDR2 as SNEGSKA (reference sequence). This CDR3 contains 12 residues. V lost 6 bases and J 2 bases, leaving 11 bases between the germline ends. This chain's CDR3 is CSAMDRTYEQYF. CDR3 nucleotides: TGCAGTGCCATGGACAGAACCTACGAGCAGTACTTC.

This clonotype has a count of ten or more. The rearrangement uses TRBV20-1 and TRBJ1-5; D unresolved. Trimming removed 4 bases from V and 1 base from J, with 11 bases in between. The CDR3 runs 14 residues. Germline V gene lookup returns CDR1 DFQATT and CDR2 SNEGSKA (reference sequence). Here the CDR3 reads CSANPGSSNQPQHF. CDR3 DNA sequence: TGCAGTGCTAACCCGGGGTCGAGCAATCAGCCCCAGCATTTT.

The CDR3 nucleotides are TGCGCCAGCAGCATCCGGACAGGGGGCGGATATGGCTACACCTTC. As protein: CASSIRTGGGYGYTF. The chain uses TRBV5-1 and TRBJ1-2; 11 nucleotides line up with TRBD1. Unmatched junction bases numbered 7, after V lost 4 bases and J lost 5 bases. This CDR3 has 15 amino acids. From germline, CDR1 is SGHRS and CDR2 YFSETQ.

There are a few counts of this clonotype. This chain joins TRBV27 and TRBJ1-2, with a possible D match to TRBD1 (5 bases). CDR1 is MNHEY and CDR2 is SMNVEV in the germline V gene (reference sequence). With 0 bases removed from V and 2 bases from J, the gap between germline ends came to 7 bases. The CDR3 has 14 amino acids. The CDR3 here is CASSLSGTNYGYTF. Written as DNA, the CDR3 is TGTGCCAGCAGTTTATCCGGGACGAACTATGGCTACACCTTC.

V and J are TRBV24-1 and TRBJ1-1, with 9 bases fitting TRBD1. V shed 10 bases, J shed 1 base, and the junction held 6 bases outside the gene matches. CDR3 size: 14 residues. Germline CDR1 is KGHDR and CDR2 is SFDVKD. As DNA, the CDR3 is TGTGCCACGAGGGGGACAGGGCGGAACACTGAAGCTTTCTTT. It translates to CATRGTGRNTEAFF.

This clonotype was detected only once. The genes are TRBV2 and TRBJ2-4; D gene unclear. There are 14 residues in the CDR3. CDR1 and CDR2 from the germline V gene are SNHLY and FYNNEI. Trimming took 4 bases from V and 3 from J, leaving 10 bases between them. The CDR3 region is CASSVWASKNIQYF. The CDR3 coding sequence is TGTGCCAGCAGTGTCTGGGCTAGCAAAAACATTCAGTACTTC.

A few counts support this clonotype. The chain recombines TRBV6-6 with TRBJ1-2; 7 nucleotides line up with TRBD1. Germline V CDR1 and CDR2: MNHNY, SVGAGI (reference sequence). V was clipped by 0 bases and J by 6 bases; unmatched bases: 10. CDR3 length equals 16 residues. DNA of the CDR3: TGTGCCAGCAGTTACTCGAAAGGGGGCGATGCGCATGGCTACACCTTC. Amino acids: CASSYSKGGDAHGYTF.

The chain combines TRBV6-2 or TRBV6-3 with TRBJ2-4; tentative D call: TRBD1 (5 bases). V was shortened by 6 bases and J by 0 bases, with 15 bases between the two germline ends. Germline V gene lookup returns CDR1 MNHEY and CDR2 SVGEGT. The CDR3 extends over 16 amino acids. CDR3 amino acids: CASRQGQGQAKNIQYF. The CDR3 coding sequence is TGTGCCAGCAGACAAGGTCAGGGTCAAGCCAAAAACATTCAGTACTTC.

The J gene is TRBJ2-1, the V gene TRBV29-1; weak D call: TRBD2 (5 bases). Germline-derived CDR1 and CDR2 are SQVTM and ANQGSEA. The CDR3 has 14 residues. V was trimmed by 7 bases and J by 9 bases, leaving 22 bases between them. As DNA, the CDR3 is TGCAGCGGAACCGACACGGGGTCGGTAGGTGAGCAGTTCTTC. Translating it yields CSGTDTGSVGEQFF.

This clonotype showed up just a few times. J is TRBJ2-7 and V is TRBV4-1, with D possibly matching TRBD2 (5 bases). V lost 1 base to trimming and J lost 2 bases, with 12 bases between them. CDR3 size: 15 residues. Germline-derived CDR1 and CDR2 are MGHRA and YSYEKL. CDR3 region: CASSQGIAQTYEQYF. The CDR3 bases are TGCGCCAGCAGCCAAGGGATAGCGCAGACCTACGAGCAGTACTTC.

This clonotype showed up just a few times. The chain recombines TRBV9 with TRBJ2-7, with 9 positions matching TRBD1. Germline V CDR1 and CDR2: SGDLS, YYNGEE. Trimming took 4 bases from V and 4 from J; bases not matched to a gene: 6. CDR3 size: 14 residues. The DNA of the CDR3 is TGTGCCAGCAGCCGAACCGGGACAGGGTACGAGCAGTACTTC. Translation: CASSRTGTGYEQYF. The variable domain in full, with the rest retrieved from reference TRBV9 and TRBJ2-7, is DSGVTQTPKHLITATGQRVTLRCSPRSGDLSVYWYQQSLDQGLQFLIQYYNGEERAKGNILERFSAQQFPDLHSELNLSSLELGDSALYFCASSRTGTGYEQYFGPGTRLTVT.

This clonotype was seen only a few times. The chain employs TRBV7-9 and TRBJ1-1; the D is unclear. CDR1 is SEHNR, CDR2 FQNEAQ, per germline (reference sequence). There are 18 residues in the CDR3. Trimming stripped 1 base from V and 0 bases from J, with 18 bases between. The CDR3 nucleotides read TGTGCCAGCAGCTTAGTCGACCTACGGAGGACCCTGAACACTGAAGCTTTCTTT. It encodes CASSLVDLRRTLNTEAFF.

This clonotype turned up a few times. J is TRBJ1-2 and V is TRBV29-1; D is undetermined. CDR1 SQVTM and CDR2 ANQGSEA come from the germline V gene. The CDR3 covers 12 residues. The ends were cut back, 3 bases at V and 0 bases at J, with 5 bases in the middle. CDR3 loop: CSVEPANYGYTF. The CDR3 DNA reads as TGCAGCGTTGAGCCGGCTAACTATGGCTACACCTTC.

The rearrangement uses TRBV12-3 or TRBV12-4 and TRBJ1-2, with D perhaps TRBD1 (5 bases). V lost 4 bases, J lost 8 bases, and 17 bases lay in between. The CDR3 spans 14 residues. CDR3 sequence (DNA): TGTGCCAGCAGTTACCGGGACCCGGATAGGGGCTACACCTTC. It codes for CASSYRDPDRGYTF.

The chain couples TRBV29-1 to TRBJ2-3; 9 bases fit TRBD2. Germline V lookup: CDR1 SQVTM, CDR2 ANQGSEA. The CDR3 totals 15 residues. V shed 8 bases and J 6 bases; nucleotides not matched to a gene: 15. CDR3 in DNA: TGCAGCCTCCCGGGGGCGGGGGGGGCCAGGGATACGCAGTATTTT. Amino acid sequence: CSLPGAGGARDTQYF.

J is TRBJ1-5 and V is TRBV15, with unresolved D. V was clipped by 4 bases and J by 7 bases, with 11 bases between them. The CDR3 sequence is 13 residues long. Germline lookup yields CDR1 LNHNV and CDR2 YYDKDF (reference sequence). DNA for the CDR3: TGTGCCACCAGCATGGGGTTTCGGCAGCCCCAGCATTTT. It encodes CATSMGFRQPQHF.

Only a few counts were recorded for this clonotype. The CDR3 coding sequence is TGTGCCAGCAGCGTAGAGGCAGCTACCGCGTTGGGAAACACCATATATTTT. It is translated as CASSVEAATALGNTIYF. The rearrangement joins TRBV9 to TRBJ1-3; the D is unclear. V lost 0 bases and J lost 4, with 17 bases in between. The CDR3 sequence is 17 residues long. The germline gives CDR1 SGDLS, CDR2 YYNGEE.